This T cell receptor (beta chain) was recovered during a study of T cell responses to AZD1222 COVID-19 vaccine. Study summary: Combined were second doses at about 4 or about 12 weeks.

Measured with immunoSEQ multiplex PCR; TCRdb has only the in-frame clones, and not every one. The table records more than 75,000 clones, 92% of them present only once. Study conclusions and caveats: Repertoire sampling was restricted to post-peak T cell response timepoints.

As concerns this clone: Its cognate antigen is unknown.

The sequence derives from an adult in good health. The specimen was peripheral blood, collected on day 0 of AZD1222 vaccination.

DNA for the CDR3: TGTGCCAGCACCAAGGACCTCGGGAGATCACCCCTCCACTTT. It translates to CASTKDLGRSPLHF. The chain uses TRBV6-1 and TRBJ1-6; D gene ambiguous. This CDR3 is 14 amino acids long. Looked up from germline, CDR1 is MNHNS and CDR2 is SASEGT. Trimming took 7 bases from V and 10 from J, leaving 17 bases between them.